This entry lists 3 T cell receptor beta chains sequenced from one sample in a study of CD8+CD57+ T cells in acquired aplastic anemia. The sequenced patients had an expansion of CD8+CD57+ cells seen by flow cytometry. TCR beta VDJ and CDR3 profiling used genomic DNA as template. MiXCR, run by TCRdb on the reads, gives a single entry per CDR3 protein. The sample yields 150,000 or so distinct CDR3 sequences, 52% seen once. Specimen: sorted CD4+, CD8+, or CD8+CD57+ T cells (not recorded which) from PBMCs. Receptor source: a human donor with aplastic anemia.

This clonotype was counted only a few times. The J gene is TRBJ1-6, the V gene TRBV7-3; 7 nucleotides match TRBD1. The CDR3 sequence is 13 residues long. The germline V gene has CDR1 SGHTA and CDR2 FQGTGA. V was pared by 4 bases and J by 7 bases, with 1 base of the junction left unmatched. CDR3 loop: CASSWDSNSPLHF. CDR3 DNA: TGTGCCAGCAGCTGGGACAGCAATTCACCCCTCCACTTT.

In its sample, this clonotype was seen many times. V gene TRBV7-2 combines with J gene TRBJ2-7; D not certain. Germline assignment: CDR1 SGHTA and CDR2 FQGNSA. CDR3 length: 13 amino acids. V was cut by 5 bases and J by 2 bases, with 10 bases left in between. The CDR3 protein is CASSLGRAYEQYF. In DNA, the CDR3 is TGTGCCAGCAGCCTCGGGCGCGCCTACGAGCAGTACTTC.

Note on this clonotype: A much more abundant neighbour one base away suggests this may be a read error. The chain uses TRBV2 and TRBJ2-7, with D perhaps being TRBD1 or TRBD2 (6 bases each). V was clipped by 5 bases and J by 6 bases, with 17 bases between them. This CDR3 is 14 amino acids long. Germline CDR1 is SNHLY and CDR2 is FYNNEI. This CDR3 reads CASSPQTGAAEQYF. DNA of the CDR3: TGTGCCAGCAGTCCCCAGACGGGGGCGGCCGAGCAGTACTTC.